Following are 13 T cell receptor beta chains from one sample sequenced in a study of shared clonotypes between healthy human individuals (TCRdb year 2020). The protocol used for the library was the immunoSEQ multiplex PCR assay. This immuneACCESS table, as held by TCRdb, lists in-frame sequences with V and J called but not all clones. Of the missing ones, under half trace to an unresolved V gene in checked studies; the others have no known cause. Across this sample there are about 1.1 million clones, with 70% to 85% seen only once. About 0.89% of the sample is held by the ten biggest clonotypes. Sequenced: memory CD4+ T cells from PBMCs. The cell subset or site label for this specimen denotes: CD45RA-negative fraction. These receptors were obtained from a man aged 18 to 29 in good health. Some clones in this sample may be carry-over from other donors' samples.

The V gene is TRBV13, the J gene TRBJ2-3; tentatively, D is TRBD1 (6 bases). The CDR3 is 15 amino acids. With 8 bases removed from V and 2 bases from J, the gap between germline ends came to 17 bases. CDR1 PRHDT and CDR2 FYEKMQ come from the germline V gene (reference sequence). The CDR3 region has the DNA TGTGCCAGCGTACAGGGTTTTTCAAACACAGATACGCAGTATTTT. Protein sequence: CASVQGFSNTDTQYF.

V gene TRBV19 combines with J gene TRBJ1-2, with a weak D call TRBD1 (5 bases). This CDR3 region has 14 residues. V shed 1 base and J shed 6 bases, with 12 bases lying between them. CDR1 is LNHDA and CDR2 is SQIVND in the germline V gene (reference sequence). The CDR3 is CASSIATGTHGYTF. The CDR3 DNA reads as TGTGCCAGTAGTATAGCCACCGGGACGCATGGCTACACCTTC.

Concerning this clone: The same CDR3 is also encoded by other DNA sequences in this sample. This chain uses TRBV5-1 with TRBJ2-1, with 12 positions matching TRBD2. Trimming took 3 bases from V and 7 from J; bases not matched to a gene: 2. This CDR3 spans 14 amino acids. Germline V gives CDR1 SGHRS, CDR2 YFSETQ. CDR3 DNA sequence: TGCGCCAGCAGCTCTGGACTAGCGGGGAATGAGCAGTTCTTC. It is translated as CASSSGLAGNEQFF.

The sample holds one count of this clone. This chain connects TRBV9 to TRBJ1-4; a possible D gene is TRBD1 (5 bases). V was trimmed by 4 bases and J by 5 bases, leaving 18 bases between them. From germline, CDR1 is SGDLS and CDR2 YYNGEE. The CDR3 sequence is 16 residues long. CDR3 amino acids: CASSPLGRDLNEKLFF. CDR3 bases: TGTGCCAGCAGCCCCCTGGGAAGGGACCTCAATGAAAAACTGTTTTTT.

The chain is built from TRBV28 and TRBJ2-7; 7 bases match TRBD1. Losses at the gene ends were 7 bases for V and 3 bases for J; bases not matched to a gene: 15. CDR1 is MDHEN and CDR2 is SYDVKM in the germline V gene. The CDR3 totals 16 residues. CDR3 residues: CASTRQGGRANYEQYF. CDR3 DNA sequence: TGTGCCAGCACACGACAGGGCGGGCGGGCCAACTACGAGCAGTACTTC.

This clone was detected a few times. This chain uses TRBV18 with TRBJ2-2; a possible D gene is TRBD2 (5 bases). The CDR3 has 15 amino acids. Germline V gene data show CDR1 as KGHSH and CDR2 as LQKENI. V was pared by 2 bases and J by 0 bases, with 7 bases between. CDR3 DNA: TGTGCCAGCTCACCATACGGGGCGAACACCGGGGAGCTGTTTTTT. Encoded protein: CASSPYGANTGELFF.

V gene TRBV28 combines with J gene TRBJ2-7, with a tentative D call TRBD1 (6 bases). CDR1 and CDR2 from the germline V gene are MDHEN and SYDVKM. The length of the CDR3 is 15 residues. Trimming cost V 5 bases and J 4 bases, with 18 bases left between them. The DNA of the CDR3 is TGTGCCAGCAGTCTCAGGGGATGGGCGGGTTACGAGCAGTACTTC. Residues: CASSLRGWAGYEQYF.

The J gene is TRBJ1-1, the V gene TRBV5-5, with D possibly being TRBD1 (6 bases). V lost 2 bases and J 10 bases, leaving 18 bases between the germline ends. Per the germline V gene, CDR1 is SGHKS and CDR2 is YYEKEE (reference sequence). CDR3 length: 14 residues. The CDR3: CASSLPGHEGGAFF. The CDR3 DNA reads as TGTGCCAGCAGCTTACCGGGACACGAGGGGGGAGCTTTCTTT.

This clone was seen a single time. The chain combines TRBV6-1 with TRBJ1-1, with D unresolved. This CDR3 is built from 17 residues. The germline V gene has CDR1 MNHNS and CDR2 SASEGT. V was cut by 1 base and J by 0 bases, with 15 bases left in between. The CDR3 sequence is CASSEGSVWRMNTEAFF. The DNA of the CDR3 is TGTGCCAGCAGTGAAGGCAGTGTATGGCGGATGAACACTGAAGCTTTCTTT.

J is TRBJ2-5 and V is TRBV6-1; TRBD2 is a possible D gene (5 bases). The germline V gene encodes CDR1 MNHNS and CDR2 SASEGT. V was clipped by 6 bases and J by 5 bases, with 10 bases between them. This CDR3 comprises 12 residues. The CDR3 reads CASRRGSETQYF. CDR3 in DNA: TGTGCCAGCAGGAGAGGGAGTGAGACCCAGTACTTC.

This sequence joins TRBV5-1 and TRBJ1-1; D might be TRBD1 (5 bases). Germline V gene sequence: CDR1 SGHRS, CDR2 YFSETQ. CDR3 length equals 15 residues. V was clipped by 2 bases and J by 0 bases, with 11 bases between them. This chain's CDR3 is CASSLRRGMNTEAFF. The CDR3 DNA follows: TGCGCCAGCAGCTTACGACGGGGCATGAACACTGAAGCTTTCTTT. Supplemented by reference TRBV5-1 and TRBJ1-1, the full variable domain reads KAGVTQTPRYLIKTRGQQVTLSCSPISGHRSVSWYQQTPGQGLQFLFEYFSETQRNKGNFPGRFSGRQFSNSRSEMNVSTLELGDSALYLCASSLRRGMNTEAFFGQGTRLTVV.

The chain links TRBV18 to TRBJ1-1; D possibly corresponds to TRBD1 (6 bases). V dropped 3 bases and J dropped 1 base, with 12 bases sitting between them. Germline V gene data show CDR1 as KGHSH and CDR2 as LQKENI. The CDR3 is made up of 15 amino acids. As DNA, the CDR3 is TGTGCCAGCTCACCCGAGGGGGGTCCGAACACTGAAGCTTTCTTT. Translated, it gives CASSPEGGPNTEAFF.

The CDR3 region is CASSLRDRPNYGYTF. DNA for the CDR3: TGTGCCAGTAGCCTCCGGGACAGGCCGAACTATGGCTACACCTTC. V usage is TRBV19 and J usage is TRBJ1-2, with 8 bases aligning to TRBD1. The germline CDR1 and CDR2 sequences are LNHDA and SQIVND (reference sequence). Germline trimming cut 6 bases from V and 2 bases from J; bases unmatched to any gene: 8. This CDR3 is built from 15 residues. Drawing the rest from reference TRBV19 and TRBJ1-2, the complete variable domain is DGGITQSPKYLFRKEGQNVTLSCEQNLNHDAMYWYRQDPGQGLRLIYYSQIVNDFQKGDIAEGYSVSREKKESFPLTVTSAQKNPTAFYLCASSLRDRPNYGYTFGSGTRLTVV.